A selection of T cell receptor beta chains follows, all from one sample in a study of T cells after yellow fever vaccination. TCRdb called the 5' RACE reads again in MiXCR, with one record for every CDR3 protein. The sample has about 340,000 distinct CDR3 sequences, about 12% seen once. The sequenced sample was CD4+ T cells sorted from PBMCs, obtained 15 days after the yellow fever booster vaccination. These receptors were obtained from a man younger than 35 who received the YFV17D yellow fever vaccine. Each CDR3 is given without its conserved first and last residue. Size tells how often a clone was seen (once, few, many) or the class of an expanded clone, and some rows leave it out.

CDR3aa: ASSGSTGAGTDTQY; abundance: -; v_gene: TRBV28; len: 14; j_gene: TRBJ2-3
CDR3aa: ASSPDGTEAF; abundance: many; v_gene: TRBV7-9; len: 10; j_gene: TRBJ1-1
CDR3aa: ASSLARGLDYNEQF; abundance: -; v_gene: TRBV7-9; len: 14; j_gene: TRBJ2-1
CDR3aa: AISEISGNTIY; abundance: few; v_gene: TRBV10-3; len: 11; j_gene: TRBJ1-3
CDR3aa: ASKTGGVNTEAF; abundance: few; v_gene: TRBV5-1; len: 12; j_gene: TRBJ1-1
CDR3aa: ASSQATGGSNTEAF; abundance: -; v_gene: TRBV4-1; len: 14; j_gene: TRBJ1-1
CDR3aa: ASSQDGTGGTDTQY; abundance: -; v_gene: TRBV4-3; len: 14; j_gene: TRBJ2-3
CDR3aa: ASSLSGVANGYT; abundance: -; v_gene: TRBV7-3; len: 12; j_gene: TRBJ1-2
CDR3aa: AIKKRGDYTDTQY; abundance: -; v_gene: TRBV10-3; len: 13; j_gene: TRBJ2-3
CDR3aa: ASSPGGSSPLH; abundance: many; v_gene: TRBV12-3/TRBV12-4; len: 11; j_gene: TRBJ1-6
CDR3aa: ASTLGLAESTDTQY; abundance: -; v_gene: TRBV5-1; len: 14; j_gene: TRBJ2-3
CDR3aa: ASRRDWTYEQY; abundance: once; v_gene: TRBV6-6; len: 11; j_gene: TRBJ2-7
CDR3aa: ASGSVLGKRGNQPQH; abundance: -; v_gene: TRBV12-5; len: 15; j_gene: TRBJ1-5
CDR3aa: ASSSGQAVVKNTEAF; abundance: -; v_gene: TRBV5-1; len: 15; j_gene: TRBJ1-1
CDR3aa: ASSLDGRVGKETQY; abundance: few; v_gene: TRBV27; len: 14; j_gene: TRBJ2-5
CDR3aa: ASSSIGVQNYGYT; abundance: few; v_gene: TRBV6-5; len: 13; j_gene: TRBJ1-2
CDR3aa: ASRGGLEGTEAF; abundance: -; v_gene: TRBV5-6; len: 12; j_gene: TRBJ1-1
CDR3aa: ASSYGQGNGNTIY; abundance: -; v_gene: TRBV5-1; len: 13; j_gene: TRBJ1-3
CDR3aa: ASSVGGRGVPY; abundance: -; v_gene: TRBV9; len: 11; j_gene: TRBJ2-7
CDR3aa: ASSLGTSGGTQETQY; abundance: few; v_gene: TRBV7-9; len: 15; j_gene: TRBJ2-5
CDR3aa: ASSTTGAYGYT; abundance: -; v_gene: TRBV5-6; len: 11; j_gene: TRBJ1-2
CDR3aa: ASTRPVETGLIDSPLH; abundance: -; v_gene: TRBV23-1; len: 16; j_gene: TRBJ1-6
CDR3aa: ASSPGLAGNTIY; abundance: few; v_gene: TRBV5-1; len: 12; j_gene: TRBJ1-3
CDR3aa: ASSVSGWGETQY; abundance: -; v_gene: TRBV9; len: 12; j_gene: TRBJ2-5
CDR3aa: AITLQDSGNTIY; abundance: many; v_gene: TRBV10-3; len: 12; j_gene: TRBJ1-3
CDR3aa: ASSKVLHEDGELF; abundance: once; v_gene: TRBV21-1; len: 13; j_gene: TRBJ2-2
CDR3aa: ASRWGQQETQY; abundance: few; v_gene: TRBV5-1; len: 11; j_gene: TRBJ2-5
CDR3aa: ASSLYGTEQY; abundance: many; v_gene: TRBV5-1; len: 10; j_gene: TRBJ2-7
CDR3aa: ASRTGSSYEQY; abundance: few; v_gene: TRBV5-5; len: 11; j_gene: TRBJ2-7
CDR3aa: ASSRTGTGALNTEAF; abundance: -; v_gene: TRBV18; len: 15; j_gene: TRBJ1-1
CDR3aa: ASSRGTGTTEAF; abundance: many; v_gene: TRBV5-1; len: 12; j_gene: TRBJ1-1
CDR3aa: ASGGLGETQY; abundance: -; v_gene: TRBV4-2; len: 10; j_gene: TRBJ2-5
CDR3aa: ASSPGGPVGEQF; abundance: many; v_gene: TRBV12-3/TRBV12-4; len: 12; j_gene: TRBJ2-1
CDR3aa: ASSYSPGTESTDTQY; abundance: -; v_gene: TRBV6-5; len: 15; j_gene: TRBJ2-3
CDR3aa: ASSPDRVNTEAF; abundance: few; v_gene: TRBV7-2; len: 12; j_gene: TRBJ1-1
CDR3aa: ASSLGASGGPYQETQY; abundance: many; v_gene: TRBV7-2; len: 16; j_gene: TRBJ2-5
CDR3aa: ASSFARAVQETQY; abundance: few; v_gene: TRBV5-1; len: 13; j_gene: TRBJ2-5
CDR3aa: ASSSFASGHQETQY; abundance: few; v_gene: TRBV5-1; len: 14; j_gene: TRBJ2-5
CDR3aa: ASNRIRASGYT; abundance: -; v_gene: TRBV2; len: 11; j_gene: TRBJ1-2
CDR3aa: SSSYFPLASGGAPNEQF; abundance: once; v_gene: TRBV19; len: 17; j_gene: TRBJ2-1
CDR3aa: ASSPGTVLFAKNIQY; abundance: -; v_gene: TRBV11-2; len: 15; j_gene: TRBJ2-4
CDR3aa: ASMDSPFTDTQY; abundance: -; v_gene: TRBV7-9; len: 12; j_gene: TRBJ2-3